The present TCR beta chain was sequenced within a study of read filtering for tumor transcriptome and immune sequencing. Whole-study results and caveats: Dropping single-read clonotypes raised IR-seq and RNA-seq shared-clonotype correlation.

From 400 to 450 ng of RNA, a library with molecular barcoded alpha/delta and beta/gamma adaptors was made. A single record per CDR3 protein comes from TCRdb applying MiXCR to the reads. The table lists about 48,000 distinct CDR3 sequences, around a fifth of them singletons. Turning to this clonotype: Its specificity is not known. This may come from a read error, since a much larger clone is one base off.

The CDR3 is made up of 14 amino acids. Germline-derived CDR1 and CDR2 are MNHNY and SVGAGI (reference sequence). The TCR comes from a donor aged 40 or over with multiple myeloma. Sequences were obtained from a population of CD138-negative cells sorted from bone marrow. The chain recombines TRBV6-6 with TRBJ2-1; no clear D gene. The CDR3 protein is CDSSRYGLVNEQFF. The CDR3 DNA reads TGTGACAGCAGCCGTTACGGCCTCGTCAATGAGCAGTTCTTC.